Following are 21 T cell receptor beta chains from one sample sequenced in a study of chemoradiotherapy in HPV16-positive cancers. Using immunoSEQ multiplex PCR, the repertoire was profiled, and TCRdb retains in-frame clones only, with some absent. The sample consists of 25,000 to 40,000 clones, roughly 88% of them appearing once. This material consisted of blood, taken from a patient who underwent chemoradiotherapy. These receptors all stem from a human donor with HPV-associated anogenital cancer.

The CDR3 spells CASSLYLTQSYEQYF. DNA of the CDR3: TGTGCCAGCAGCTTGTATTTAACGCAGTCCTACGAGCAGTACTTC. This sequence joins TRBV5-8 and TRBJ2-7; D ambiguous. Trimming left V 1 base short and J 1 base short, with 12 bases between. The germline CDR1 and CDR2 sequences are SGHTS and YDEGEE. The CDR3 runs to 15 residues.

CDR3: CASSSERGGAQYF. Written as DNA, the CDR3 is TGTGCCAGCAGCTCAGAGCGGGGGGGCGCCCAGTACTTC. The chain employs TRBV5-8 and TRBJ2-5, with TRBD2 matching 10 bases. The germline V gene encodes CDR1 SGHTS and CDR2 YDEGEE. The ends lost 3 bases at V and 9 bases at J; junction bases unmatched: 5. CDR3 length equals 13 residues.

This chain joins TRBV5-1 and TRBJ1-1; perhaps TRBD1 as D (5 bases). Germline V CDR1 and CDR2: SGHRS, YFSETQ. CDR3 length: 13 amino acids. V lost 2 bases, J lost 4 bases, and 9 bases lay in between. CDR3 nucleotides: TGCGCCAGCAGCTTTGGTAGGGGCACTGAAGCTTTCTTT. Encoded protein: CASSFGRGTEAFF.

V gene TRBV4-1 combines with J gene TRBJ2-1; the match to TRBD1 covers 8 bases. V trimming: 5 bases; J trimming: 6 bases; junction bases outside the gene matches: 6. CDR1 MGHRA and CDR2 YSYEKL come from the germline V gene. The CDR3 covers 14 residues. For the CDR3, the DNA is TGCGCCAGCAGCGGCAGGGGGCTCGGCAATGAGCAGTTCTTC. Its translation is CASSGRGLGNEQFF.

V and J are TRBV5-1 and TRBJ2-5, with D possibly TRBD2 on 6 matching bases. CDR3 length equals 19 residues. Germline V gene sequence: CDR1 SGHRS, CDR2 YFSETQ. With 4 bases removed from V and 0 bases from J, the gap between germline ends came to 25 bases. The CDR3 sequence is CASSPGVGSPQMYQETQYF. In DNA, the CDR3 is TGCGCCAGCAGCCCGGGGGTAGGGTCCCCTCAGATGTACCAAGAGACCCAGTACTTC.

The genes are TRBV7-2 and TRBJ1-1; D gene unclear. CDR3 size: 15 residues. V was trimmed by 5 bases and J by 3 bases, leaving 16 bases between them. Germline V gene data show CDR1 as SGHTA and CDR2 as FQGNSA. In DNA, the CDR3 is TGTGCCAGCAGCACCCAGCAGGCGGCGGACACTGAAGCTTTCTTT. This gives the protein CASSTQQAADTEAFF.

This clone was detected once. The chain couples TRBV7-9 to TRBJ2-7; weak D call: TRBD2 (6 bases). V was cut by 1 base and J by 4 bases, with 11 bases left in between. There are 14 residues in the CDR3. Germline lookup yields CDR1 SEHNR and CDR2 FQNEAQ (reference sequence). The CDR3 DNA reads TGTGCCAGCAGCTTAGGGACTAATGGGTACGAGCAGTACTTC. It codes for CASSLGTNGYEQYF.

The rearrangement links TRBV10-3 to TRBJ1-2; 10 bases are a match to TRBD1. Germline V gives CDR1 ENHRY, CDR2 SYGVKD. J gave up 8 bases and V 6 bases, and 6 bases lay outside the gene matches. The CDR3 loop spans 13 amino acids. CDR3 amino acids: CAIRAGQGEGYTF. In nucleotides, the CDR3 is TGTGCCATCAGGGCAGGACAGGGGGAAGGCTACACCTTC.

The V call is TRBV7-9, the J call TRBJ1-1; D perhaps matches TRBD1 (5 bases). This CDR3 region has 14 residues. The V end lost 5 bases, the J end lost 1 base, and 11 bases lay between the germline ends. Germline loops: CDR1 SEHNR, CDR2 FQNEAQ (reference sequence). The CDR3 DNA sequence: TGTGCCAGCAGCCCCGTGGGGGAGAACACTGAAGCTTTCTTT. Protein product: CASSPVGENTEAFF.

This clone was detected a few times. This chain connects TRBV5-6 to TRBJ2-5; no clear D. The CDR3 totals 12 residues. In germline, CDR1 is SGHDT, CDR2 YYEEEE. With 7 bases removed from V and 6 bases from J, the gap between germline ends came to 13 bases. CDR3 residues: CASGTGSKTQYF. The CDR3 DNA reads TGTGCCAGCGGAACTGGGTCAAAGACCCAGTACTTC.

The DNA of the CDR3 is TGTGCCAGCAGCCTTGACACGAACACTGAAGCTTTCTTT. Residues: CASSLDTNTEAFF. The rearrangement links TRBV7-9 to TRBJ1-1, with D unresolved. From germline, CDR1 is SEHNR and CDR2 FQNEAQ (reference sequence). This CDR3 has 13 residues. Trimming left V 5 bases short and J 1 base short, with 8 bases between.

This clone was counted between two and nine times. This chain connects TRBV11-3 to TRBJ2-7, with 9 bases lining up with TRBD1. The CDR3 runs 13 residues. Per the germline V gene, CDR1 is SGHNT and CDR2 is YENEEA. V was pared by 5 bases and J by 7 bases, with 6 bases of the junction left unmatched. The CDR3 DNA sequence: TGTGCCAGCAGCAGCAGACAGGGGGATGAGCAGTACTTC. Its translation: CASSSRQGDEQYF.

The chain combines TRBV7-9 with TRBJ2-1, with TRBD2 identical over 10 bases. This CDR3 has 15 residues. V gave up 1 base and J gave up 7 bases; unmatched junction bases: 4. The germline gives CDR1 SEHNR, CDR2 FQNEAQ (reference sequence). The DNA of the CDR3 is TGTGCCAGCAGCTTAGTTGGTAGCGGGGGGAATGAGCAGTTCTTC. As protein: CASSLVGSGGNEQFF.

The CDR3 here is CASSVGTSPSTDTQYF. The CDR3 region has the DNA TGTGCCAGCAGCGTAGGGACTAGTCCCAGCACAGATACGCAGTATTTT. This sequence joins TRBV9 and TRBJ2-3; TRBD2 aligns across 7 bases. The CDR3 covers 16 residues. CDR1 is SGDLS and CDR2 is YYNGEE in the germline V gene. V shed 0 bases and J 0 bases; nucleotides not matched to a gene: 4.

DNA of the CDR3: TGCAGCGTTGAAGACTTCGGAGCGGGAGGGTCCTACAATGAGCAGTTCTTC. Translating gives CSVEDFGAGGSYNEQFF. The chain is built from TRBV29-1 and TRBJ2-1; 10 nucleotides agree with TRBD2. V lost 0 bases, J lost 1 base, and 6 bases stayed unmatched. The CDR3 runs 17 residues. Germline CDR1 is SQVTM and CDR2 is ANQGSEA.

This clone has only one observation. The chain links TRBV28 to TRBJ2-5; 10 positions agree with TRBD2. CDR1 MDHEN and CDR2 SYDVKM come from the germline V gene. Losses at the gene ends were 2 bases for V and 5 bases for J; bases not matched to a gene: 5. The CDR3 spans 15 residues. CDR3 region: CASSLRSGRTETQYF. The CDR3 DNA follows: TGTGCCAGCAGTTTACGTAGCGGGAGGACGGAGACCCAGTACTTC.

V and J are TRBV14 and TRBJ1-2; D ambiguous. Germline loops: CDR1 SGHDN, CDR2 FVKESK. Between the trimmed V and J ends, which lost 0 bases and 4 bases, there was a span of 12 bases. This CDR3 spans 15 amino acids. The CDR3 sequence: CASSQEGALSYGYTF. CDR3 bases: TGTGCCAGCAGCCAAGAAGGAGCCCTCAGCTATGGCTACACCTTC.

The chain has TRBV4-1 and TRBJ2-7; D uncertain. V was cut by 0 bases and J by 9 bases, with 15 bases left in between. This CDR3 comprises 14 residues. CDR1 is MGHRA, CDR2 YSYEKL, per germline. CDR3 sequence (DNA): TGCGCCAGCAGCCAAGATCAGGTCAAACGCCGGCAGTACTTC. Encoded protein: CASSQDQVKRRQYF.

V usage is TRBV2 and J usage is TRBJ1-6; D is ambiguous. This CDR3 comprises 13 residues. Germline V gene lookup returns CDR1 SNHLY and CDR2 FYNNEI. Trimming left V 7 bases short and J 7 bases short, with 11 bases between. CDR3 DNA sequence: TGTGCCAGCACAGCGGGTCTGAATTCACCCCTCCACTTT. Translation gives CASTAGLNSPLHF.

This chain links TRBV27 with TRBJ2-3; tentatively, D is TRBD2 (6 bases). With 6 bases removed from V and 5 bases from J, the gap between germline ends came to 15 bases. The CDR3 length is 14 residues. Germline CDR1 MNHEY, CDR2 SMNVEV (reference sequence). The CDR3 loop reads CASRPGLVQDTQYF. The CDR3 DNA reads as TGTGCCAGCAGACCGGGACTCGTCCAAGATACGCAGTATTTT.

This chain links TRBV9 with TRBJ1-1, with TRBD1 matching over 12 bases. CDR3 length: 16 amino acids. CDR1 and CDR2 (germline): SGDLS, YYNGEE. V gave up 4 bases and J gave up 6 bases; unmatched junction bases: 10. CDR3 DNA: TGTGCCAGCAGCTACGGGACAGGGGGCGCATCGTCTGAAGCTTTCTTT. This encodes CASSYGTGGASSEAFF. The variable domain in full, with the rest retrieved from reference TRBV9 and TRBJ1-1, is DSGVTQTPKHLITATGQRVTLRCSPRSGDLSVYWYQQSLDQGLQFLIQYYNGEERAKGNILERFSAQQFPDLHSELNLSSLELGDSALYFCASSYGTGGASSEAFFGQGTRLTVV.